The rows below give T cell receptor beta chains drawn from one sample of a study of beta chain features in type 1 diabetes. Measured with immunoSEQ multiplex PCR; TCRdb has only the in-frame clones, and not every one. The sample lists around 280,000 clones; roughly 15% were seen once. Input material: naive CD4+ T cells from blood. The receptor set was obtained from a man aged 18 to 29 with type 1 diabetes. Each CDR3 is given with its conserved first and last residue. A D gene is named only where the DNA matches it firmly. Rows may omit the clone size; those that give it use once, few, many or a size class.

D | J | V | size | DNA | CDR3
- | TRBJ2-5 | TRBV6-5 | - | TGTCTCACGGCGGGATCCGAGACCCAGTACTTC | CLTAGSETQYF
TRBD1 | TRBJ2-3 | TRBV7-9 | - | TGTGCCAGCAGCTCCGGGACAGGGTCTTTTGATACGCAGTATTTT | CASSSGTGSFDTQYF
- | TRBJ2-7 | TRBV6-5 | few | TGTGCCAGCAAGGACATCGGGTCCTACGAGCAGTACTTC | CASKDIGSYEQYF
- | TRBJ1-1 | TRBV6-5 | few | TGTGCCAGCAGGCCCAGGGATAACACTGAAGCTTTCTTT | CASRPRDNTEAFF
- | TRBJ1-1 | TRBV11-2 | few | TGTGCCAGCAGCTTAGTCCGGGACACTGAAGCTTTCTTT | CASSLVRDTEAFF
- | TRBJ2-7 | TRBV4-1 | - | TGCGCCAGCAGCCAAGAGTGGCAGGGGCCCATCCACGAGCAGTACTTC | CASSQEWQGPIHEQYF
- | TRBJ2-7 | TRBV5-4 | few | TGTGCCAGCAGCTTGTTTCAGTCCGCCTACGAGCAGTACTTC | CASSLFQSAYEQYF
TRBD2 | TRBJ2-3 | TRBV18 | - | TGTGCCAGCTCACCAAGGAGCGGGAGTGGCACAGATACGCAGTATTTT | CASSPRSGSGTDTQYF
- | TRBJ2-2 | TRBV7-2 | - | TGTGCCAGCAGCTTACTTGCCGGGGAGCTGTTTTTT | CASSLLAGELFF
TRBD1 | TRBJ1-5 | TRBV30 | - | TGTGCCTGGAGTGAGAGGGGGCCTCAGCCCCAGCATTTT | CAWSERGPQPQHF
- | TRBJ2-7 | TRBV6-5 | - | TGTGCCAGCAGCCGCCTACCGACAGGGAGGGAGCAGTACTTC | CASSRLPTGREQYF
- | TRBJ2-1 | TRBV6-6 | few | TGTGCCAGCAGTTACGTAGATACCGCGTCCTCCTTCTTC | CASSYVDTASSFF
TRBD1 | TRBJ2-7 | TRBV7-2 | - | TGTGCCAGCAGCGCCCAGGGGGCGGGCGAGCAGTACTTC | CASSAQGAGEQYF
- | TRBJ2-2 | TRBV5-1 | - | TGCGCCAGCAGCTTCGGGGAATTAGAGACCGGGGAGCTGTTTTTT | CASSFGELETGELFF
- | TRBJ2-3 | TRBV20-1 | few | TGCAGTGCTGGGAGGCCAGATACGCAGTATTTT | CSAGRPDTQYF
TRBD2 | TRBJ2-7 | TRBV13 | few | TGTGCCAGCAGCCATGGTAGCGGGAGGGATGAGCAGTACTTC | CASSHGSGRDEQYF
- | TRBJ2-7 | TRBV11-2 | few | TGTGCCAGCAGCCAACAAAACTACGAGCAGTACTTC | CASSQQNYEQYF
- | TRBJ2-3 | TRBV29-1 | once | TGCAGCGTTGTTCCGCCCGCGGGTACGCAGTATTTT | CSVVPPAGTQYF
- | TRBJ2-5 | TRBV7-9 | many | TGTGCCAGCAGCTGGCAGGCAGGTCAAGAGACCCAGTACTTC | CASSWQAGQETQYF
TRBD1 | TRBJ1-3 | TRBV6-6 | few | TGTGCCAGCAGTCCTAGGGGGCCTGGAAACACCATATATTTT | CASSPRGPGNTIYF
TRBD2 | TRBJ2-1 | TRBV9 | few | TGTGCCAGCAGCGTAGGGCGGGGGGGGAACAATGAGCAGTTCTTC | CASSVGRGGNNEQFF
TRBD2 | TRBJ2-3 | TRBV29-1 | few | TGCAGCGTCCCCTCGCGTCCAGCGGGGGGGCCTTTAGATACGCAGTATTTT | CSVPSRPAGGPLDTQYF